These T cell receptor beta chains were read from a single sample in a study of shared clonotypes between healthy human individuals. Data came from immunoSEQ multiplex PCR; TCRdb stores just in-frame clones and leaves some out. The sample has around 990,000 clones, roughly 77% seen once. The sequenced sample consisted of memory CD4+ T cells from PBMCs. The receptors shown here come from a man aged 18 to 30 in good health. Some clones in this sample may be carry-over from other donors' samples. The CDR3 runs from the conserved cysteine through the conserved F or W. The D gene is left open where the match is weak. A clone size is listed for some rows: how often the clone was seen (once, few, many), or a class if it is expanded.

j_call,d_call,clone_size,v_call,cdr3_aa,cdr3_nt
TRBJ2-5,NA,NA,TRBV10-3,CATHDGGAGGETQYF,TGTGCCACCCATGATGGGGGAGCAGGAGGAGAGACCCAGTACTTC
TRBJ2-1,NA,NA,TRBV6-4,CASSDKSGEREQFF,TGTGCCAGCAGTGATAAGAGTGGGGAGCGGGAGCAGTTCTTC
TRBJ2-2,TRBD1,once,TRBV7-2,CASSLGTGIGELFF,TGTGCTAGCAGCTTGGGGACAGGGATCGGGGAGCTGTTTTTT
TRBJ2-7,NA,NA,TRBV7-9,CASSLGRHSYEQYF,TGTGCCAGCAGCTTAGGACGGCACTCCTACGAGCAGTACTTC
TRBJ2-2,NA,NA,TRBV5-4,CASHDQSNTGELFF,TGTGCCAGCCACGACCAGTCGAACACCGGGGAGCTGTTTTTT
TRBJ2-1,TRBD2,NA,TRBV7-3,CASSPPGTSSYNEQFF,TGTGCCAGCAGCCCCCCCGGGACTAGCTCCTACAATGAGCAGTTCTTC
TRBJ2-3,TRBD2,NA,TRBV4-3,CASSQDLAGGSDTQYF,TGCGCCAGCAGCCAAGACCTAGCGGGAGGCTCGGATACGCAGTATTTT
TRBJ2-7,TRBD1,NA,TRBV25-1,CASSEETGGEQYF,TGTGCCAGCAGTGAAGAAACAGGGGGCGAGCAGTACTTC
TRBJ2-5,NA,NA,TRBV7-9,CASSPRGWEGTQYF,TGTGCCAGCAGCCCGAGGGGGTGGGAAGGGACCCAGTACTTC
TRBJ2-2,TRBD1,once,TRBV29-1,CSVGDRTTTGELFF,TGCAGCGTCGGGGACAGGACAACCACCGGGGAGCTGTTTTTT
TRBJ2-3,NA,NA,TRBV2,CASSEWGTATADTQYF,TGTGCCAGCAGTGAATGGGGGACCGCTACCGCGGATACGCAGTATTTT
TRBJ2-2,NA,NA,TRBV14,CASSQWVGNTGELFF,TGTGCCAGCAGCCAATGGGTGGGGAACACCGGGGAGCTGTTTTTT
TRBJ1-1,NA,many,TRBV5-1,CASSLDRVNTEAFF,TGCGCCAGCAGCTTGGATCGGGTGAACACTGAAGCTTTCTTT
TRBJ1-1,NA,once,TRBV7-2,CASSRRTGKNTEAFF,TGTGCCAGCAGCCGGAGGACGGGAAAGAACACTGAAGCTTTCTTT
TRBJ1-3,NA,NA,TRBV10-3,CAISEVGLGNTIYF,TGTGCCATCAGTGAGGTGGGGCTTGGAAACACCATATATTTT
TRBJ2-5,TRBD2,NA,TRBV30,CAWSGSGGETQYF,TGTGCCTGGAGTGGGTCGGGAGGAGAGACCCAGTACTTC
TRBJ1-3,NA,NA,TRBV5-1,CASSLAGSNSGNTIYF,TGCGCCAGCAGCTTGGCAGGATCCAACTCTGGAAACACCATATATTTT
TRBJ1-2,NA,few,TRBV2,CASISTVEGGYTF,TGTGCCAGCATCAGCACAGTGGAGGGGGGCTACACCTTC
TRBJ2-2,NA,NA,TRBV5-1,CASSLTRVTGELFF,TGCGCCAGCAGCCTGACCAGGGTCACCGGGGAGCTGTTTTTT
TRBJ1-4,TRBD1,NA,TRBV30,CASQGAETNEKLFF,TGTGCCTCACAGGGGGCTGAGACTAATGAAAAACTGTTTTTT
TRBJ2-7,NA,NA,TRBV9,CASSVAASSYEQYF,TGTGCCAGCAGCGTAGCAGCCAGCTCCTACGAGCAGTACTTC
TRBJ2-7,NA,NA,TRBV6-5,CASRPGRTLGQYF,TGTGCCAGCAGGCCAGGACGGACCTTAGGGCAGTACTTC
TRBJ1-1,NA,NA,TRBV6-1,CASSLQAGPTEAFF,TGTGCCAGCAGCCTACAGGCGGGGCCGACTGAAGCTTTCTTT
TRBJ2-2,TRBD2,many,TRBV30,CAWSSGRASVGELFF,TGTGCCTGGAGTAGCGGGAGGGCCTCAGTCGGGGAGCTGTTTTTT
TRBJ1-2,TRBD1,NA,TRBV30,CAWVTGGDVGYTF,TGTGCCTGGGTTACAGGGGGCGACGTTGGCTACACCTTC
TRBJ2-7,TRBD1,once,TRBV29-1,CSARQGGNEQYF,TGCAGCGCCCGACAGGGGGGGAACGAGCAGTACTTC
TRBJ2-5,NA,NA,TRBV4-1,CASSQGIQETQYF,TGCGCCAGCAGCCAAGGTATTCAAGAGACCCAGTACTTC
TRBJ2-1,TRBD2,NA,TRBV9,CASSEGLAGAFGEQFF,TGTGCCAGCAGTGAGGGACTAGCGGGCGCTTTCGGGGAGCAGTTCTTC
TRBJ1-5,TRBD1,NA,TRBV28,CASSSNGQGGQPQHF,TGTGCCAGCAGTAGCAATGGACAGGGCGGTCAGCCCCAGCATTTT
TRBJ1-1,NA,NA,TRBV5-1,CASQARGGGRMNTEAFF,TGCGCCAGCCAAGCTCGCGGAGGGGGAAGAATGAACACTGAAGCTTTCTTT
TRBJ2-7,NA,NA,TRBV6-1,CASRVRGGSSYEQYF,TGTGCCAGCCGGGTCCGTGGGGGCTCTTCCTACGAGCAGTACTTC